The sequence of this T cell receptor beta chain was determined in a study of blood T cells in healthy people across ages. Per individual sample, total RNA of at least 6 micrograms was extracted. Next came a second PCR, run for roughly 6 to 11 cycles, which used a sample-barcoded 5' primer along with a J-beta primer mix. MiXCR was run by TCRdb on the 5' RACE reads, yielding one entry per CDR3 protein. This table has under 2 million distinct CDR3 sequences, around 36% appearing once. Trimming left V 4 bases short and J 5 bases short, with 12 bases between. The CDR3 is 13 residues long. The germline CDR1 and CDR2 sequences are SGHDN and FVKESK.

Sequenced: blood. This chain joins TRBV14 and TRBJ2-7, with D uncertain. This TCR came from a young woman in good health. The DNA of the CDR3 is TGTGCCAGCAGCCTGAGCCCGAGGCACGAGCAGTACTTC. It codes for CASSLSPRHEQYF.